These 26 T cell receptor beta chains were all obtained from the same sample, sequenced in a study of lymphopenia after photon versus proton radiotherapy. The assay was immunoSEQ multiplex PCR, and TCRdb's table has in-frame clones only and misses some. The table has 150,000 to 200,000 clones, roughly nine tenths seen once. The sequences come from peripheral blood, collected from a patient treated with photon-based radiotherapy. The receptors come from a man in his forties or fifties with gastric cancer.

V and J are TRBV6-5 and TRBJ2-7; 9 bases agree with TRBD2. The length of the CDR3 is 14 residues. CDR1 MNHEY and CDR2 SVGAGI come from the germline V gene. Trimming at V came to 2 bases and at J to 2 bases, leaving 1 base not matched to a gene. The CDR3 loop is CASSYRGRAYEQYF. DNA of the CDR3: TGTGCCAGCAGTTACCGCGGGAGGGCCTACGAGCAGTACTTC.

This rearrangement joins TRBV16 to TRBJ2-5; D not certain. V lost 0 bases, J lost 5 bases, and 4 bases lay in between. Germline-derived CDR1 and CDR2 are KGHSY and FQNENV. This CDR3 contains 12 residues. Here the CDR3 DNA reads TGTGCCAGCAGCCAATCACGCGAGACCCAGTACTTC. Residues: CASSQSRETQYF.

The chain has TRBV5-4 and TRBJ2-1, with 10 bases lining up with TRBD2. The CDR3 has 15 residues. With V trimmed by 1 base and J by 5 bases, 3 bases remained unmatched. Per the germline V gene, CDR1 is SGHNT and CDR2 is YYREEE (reference sequence). The CDR3 coding sequence is TGTGCCAGCAGCTTGCCGGGACTAGCGAACAATGAGCAGTTCTTC. It yields the protein CASSLPGLANNEQFF.

The chain is built from TRBV2 and TRBJ2-5, with TRBD2 matching over 9 bases. Trimming removed 2 bases from V and 4 bases from J; junction bases left unmatched: 5. The CDR3 is 15 residues long. The germline V gene has CDR1 SNHLY and CDR2 FYNNEI. The CDR3 sequence is CASSEFLAGRETQYF. The CDR3, as DNA: TGTGCCAGCAGTGAATTCCTAGCGGGGAGAGAGACCCAGTACTTC.

The genes are TRBV7-2 and TRBJ2-7; 10 nucleotides match TRBD2. The CDR3 contains 15 residues. Unmatched junction bases numbered 8, after V lost 5 bases and J lost 4 bases. The germline CDR1 and CDR2 sequences are SGHTA and FQGNSA. CDR3 region: CASSPLAGSPYEQYF. Written as DNA, the CDR3 is TGTGCCAGCAGCCCACTAGCGGGGAGCCCTTACGAGCAGTACTTC. Supplemented by reference TRBV7-2 and TRBJ2-7, the full variable domain reads GAGVSQSPSNKVTEKGKDVELRCDPISGHTALYWYRQSLGQGLEFLIYFQGNSAPDKSGLPSDRFSAERTGGSVSTLTIQRTQQEDSAVYLCASSPLAGSPYEQYFGPGTRLTVT.

The gene calls are TRBV7-2 and TRBJ2-7, with D possibly being TRBD2 (5 bases). The germline V gene encodes CDR1 SGHTA and CDR2 FQGNSA. V was clipped by 5 bases and J by 9 bases, with 20 bases between them. This CDR3 contains 14 residues. The CDR3 is CASSAPGTFSGQYF. For the CDR3, the DNA is TGTGCCAGCAGCGCGCCGGGAACCTTTTCAGGGCAGTACTTC.

The chain carries TRBV28 and TRBJ1-2, with 7 bases aligning to TRBD1. Germline CDR1 is MDHEN and CDR2 is SYDVKM. There are 14 residues in the CDR3. After removal of 5 bases from V and 0 bases from J, the junction contained 3 bases not matched to a gene. CDR3 sequence (DNA): TGTGCCAGCAGTGCACAGGGGACTAACTATGGCTACACCTTC. As protein: CASSAQGTNYGYTF.

The chain combines TRBV7-2 with TRBJ2-1, with D unclear. The germline CDR1 and CDR2 sequences are SGHTA and FQGNSA. V lost 3 bases, J lost 5 bases, and 8 bases lay in between. The CDR3 sequence is 13 residues long. As DNA, the CDR3 is TGTGCCAGCAGCTTCCACATTGACAATGAGCAGTTCTTC. It yields the protein CASSFHIDNEQFF.

The chain couples TRBV30 to TRBJ1-1, with 8 bases matching TRBD1. Germline CDR1 GTSNPN, CDR2 SVGIG (reference sequence). The CDR3 loop spans 14 amino acids. Germline trimming cut 5 bases from V and 6 bases from J; bases unmatched to any gene: 11. CDR3 amino acids: CAWVRQGLRAEAFF. CDR3 in DNA: TGTGCCTGGGTAAGACAGGGGTTGAGGGCTGAAGCTTTCTTT.

The CDR3 sequence is CASSSGRSYNEQFF. As DNA, the CDR3 is TGTGCCAGCAGTAGCGGACGCTCCTACAATGAGCAGTTCTTC. The rearrangement uses TRBV5-4 and TRBJ2-1; tentatively, D is TRBD2 (6 bases). The CDR3 is made up of 14 amino acids. Germline CDR1 and CDR2: SGHNT and YYREEE (reference sequence). V was cut by 5 bases and J by 0 bases, with 9 bases left in between.

The chain links TRBV19 to TRBJ1-4; D perhaps matches TRBD1 (5 bases). Germline V gene lookup returns CDR1 LNHDA and CDR2 SQIVND (reference sequence). With 7 bases removed from V and 7 bases from J, the gap between germline ends came to 10 bases. This CDR3 contains 12 residues. For the CDR3, the DNA is TGTGCCAGTAACGACGGGGGTGAAAAACTGTTTTTT. It yields the protein CASNDGGEKLFF.

CDR3 nucleotides: TGTGCCAGCAGTGAAGTACATCGAAACACCATATATTTT. Its protein is CASSEVHRNTIYF. The V gene is TRBV6-1, the J gene TRBJ1-3; D remains ambiguous. The CDR3 length is 13 residues. V was clipped by 1 base and J by 5 bases, with 6 bases between them. Germline values: CDR1 MNHNS, CDR2 SASEGT.

The chain is built from TRBV7-2 and TRBJ2-6; D gene unclear. The CDR3 totals 16 residues. CDR1 SGHTA and CDR2 FQGNSA come from the germline V gene. V dropped 4 bases and J dropped 0 bases, with 10 bases sitting between them. CDR3 in amino acids: CASSSSGNSGANVLTF. The CDR3 DNA reads TGTGCCAGCAGCTCGTCTGGGAACTCTGGGGCCAACGTCCTGACTTTC.

This chain links TRBV4-1 with TRBJ2-7, with 10 bases lining up with TRBD1. The CDR3 is 15 residues long. Germline CDR1 and CDR2: MGHRA and YSYEKL. Trimming removed 0 bases from V and 7 bases from J; junction bases left unmatched: 6. The CDR3 reads CASSQEGQGSREQYF. CDR3 nucleotide sequence: TGCGCCAGCAGCCAAGAGGGACAGGGGTCGCGGGAGCAGTACTTC.

The chain couples TRBV6-1 to TRBJ1-2; D might be TRBD1 (5 bases). From germline, CDR1 is MNHNS and CDR2 SASEGT. The germline V and J ends were trimmed by 1 base and 7 bases, with 7 bases remaining between them. This CDR3 contains 12 residues. CDR3 in DNA: TGTGCCAGCAGTGAAGGGGGCCTTGGCTACACCTTC. Its protein product is CASSEGGLGYTF.

This chain connects TRBV6-5 to TRBJ2-2; the match to TRBD2 covers 12 bases. The junction had 2 bases not matched to a gene; V was cut back by 6 bases and J by 6 bases. CDR1 and CDR2 from the germline V gene are MNHEY and SVGAGI. This CDR3 has 14 residues. The CDR3 bases are TGTGCCAGCAGCCGACTAGCGGGAGCCGGGGAGCTGTTTTTT. It yields the protein CASSRLAGAGELFF.

The chain recombines TRBV7-2 with TRBJ2-4; D is uncertain. The CDR3 extends over 18 amino acids. V lost 1 base and J lost 0, with 16 bases in between. Germline V gene data show CDR1 as SGHTA and CDR2 as FQGNSA. DNA of the CDR3: TGTGCCAGCAGCTTAGTGATGTCTGGCTTCTTAGCCAAAAACATTCAGTACTTC. Protein: CASSLVMSGFLAKNIQYF. The full variable domain, rest sourced from reference TRBV7-2 and TRBJ2-4, is GAGVSQSPSNKVTEKGKDVELRCDPISGHTALYWYRQSLGQGLEFLIYFQGNSAPDKSGLPSDRFSAERTGGSVSTLTIQRTQQEDSAVYLCASSLVMSGFLAKNIQYFGAGTRLSVL.

The rearrangement uses TRBV9 and TRBJ1-1; 9 bases are shared with TRBD1. The CDR3 has 15 amino acids. CDR1 is SGDLS and CDR2 is YYNGEE in the germline V gene. The V and J ends lost 2 bases and 1 base, in that order; junction bases with no gene match: 3. In DNA form, the CDR3 reads TGTGCCAGCAGCGTCACAGGGGGCTCGAACACTGAAGCTTTCTTT. It specifies CASSVTGGSNTEAFF.

This chain joins TRBV7-6 and TRBJ2-1; no firm D call. With 2 bases removed from V and 5 bases from J, the gap between germline ends came to 16 bases. The CDR3 extends over 16 amino acids. Germline CDR1 is SGHVS and CDR2 is FNYEAQ. The CDR3 reads CASSLFISARNNEQFF. The CDR3 nucleotides read TGTGCCAGCAGCTTATTCATAAGCGCTAGAAACAATGAGCAGTTCTTC.

The rearrangement links TRBV7-2 to TRBJ2-7; D perhaps matches TRBD2 (7 bases). V was shortened by 5 bases and J by 2 bases, with 16 bases between the two germline ends. The CDR3 spans 15 residues. Germline CDR1 and CDR2: SGHTA and FQGNSA. The chain's CDR3 is CASSLGGARAYEQYF. The CDR3 region has the DNA TGTGCCAGCAGCCTGGGGGGGGCACGGGCCTACGAGCAGTACTTC.

This clone has a handful of counts. CDR3 in DNA: TGTGCCAGCTCACCCAGGGAATCAAACACCATATATTTT. It specifies CASSPRESNTIYF. This chain uses TRBV18 with TRBJ1-3, with a possible D match to TRBD1 (5 bases). CDR3 length: 13 amino acids. Germline V gives CDR1 KGHSH, CDR2 LQKENI. Trimming pared 3 bases from V and 6 bases from J, leaving 9 bases between.

This chain uses TRBV6-1 with TRBJ1-1; D is unresolved. From germline, CDR1 is MNHNS and CDR2 SASEGT. Trimming stripped 10 bases from V and 3 bases from J, with 6 bases between. The CDR3 covers 10 residues. DNA for the CDR3: TGTGCCACCTTCTACACTGAAGCTTTCTTT. Protein product: CATFYTEAFF.

The V call is TRBV25-1, the J call TRBJ1-2, with D maybe TRBD1 (6 bases). Germline assignment: CDR1 MGHDK and CDR2 SYGVNS. V dropped 4 bases and J dropped 1 base, with 22 bases sitting between them. The CDR3 runs to 18 residues. The DNA of the CDR3 is TGTGCCAGCAGTGGCGCACGGGGGGCGCACCCCCGTAACTATGGCTACACCTTC. This codes for CASSGARGAHPRNYGYTF.

V usage is TRBV28 and J usage is TRBJ2-5; D is perhaps TRBD2 (5 bases). The germline V gene has CDR1 MDHEN and CDR2 SYDVKM. The CDR3 sequence is 12 residues long. Trimming pared 3 bases from V and 9 bases from J, leaving 11 bases between. The CDR3 DNA reads TGTGCCAGCAGTTTCGGACTCCCGGCCCAGTACTTC. It translates to CASSFGLPAQYF.

The V call is TRBV5-8, the J call TRBJ2-5; D remains ambiguous. The CDR3 contains 15 residues. Germline V gene sequence: CDR1 SGHTS, CDR2 YDEGEE. Trimming stripped 0 bases from V and 3 bases from J, with 12 bases between. The CDR3: CASSLGHMPKETQYF. The CDR3 DNA follows: TGTGCCAGCAGCTTGGGACACATGCCAAAAGAGACCCAGTACTTC.

V is TRBV23-1 and J is TRBJ1-5, with D hard to call. TRBV23-1 is labeled an ORF, and its function is uncertain. V was clipped by 0 bases and J by 3 bases, with 15 bases between them. The CDR3 loop spans 17 amino acids. The CDR3 spells CASSQSERTDYNQPQHF. The CDR3 DNA sequence: TGCGCCAGCAGTCAATCGGAACGGACGGACTACAATCAGCCCCAGCATTTT.